The 32 T cell receptor beta chains below all came from one sample that was sequenced in a study of PD-1 blockade in mismatch repair-deficient tumors. Libraries were prepared by immunoSEQ multiplex PCR; TCRdb keeps only in-frame clonotypes and omits some of them. The sample consists of around 68,000 clones, 78% of them appearing once. The sample in question was peripheral blood, obtained 2 weeks after starting pembrolizumab. Source of these receptors: an adult with mismatch repair-deficient cancer.

This chain joins TRBV7-2 and TRBJ2-5; possible D gene TRBD2, 6 bases. The CDR3 has 13 amino acids. V was cut by 8 bases and J by 5 bases, with 15 bases left in between. Per the germline V gene, CDR1 is SGHTA and CDR2 is FQGNSA. The CDR3 sequence: CASEFGSGETQYF. The CDR3, as DNA: TGTGCCAGCGAATTCGGGAGTGGTGAGACCCAGTACTTC. The full variable domain, with the rest looked up from reference TRBV7-2 and TRBJ2-5, is GAGVSQSPSNKVTEKGKDVELRCDPISGHTALYWYRQSLGQGLEFLIYFQGNSAPDKSGLPSDRFSAERTGGSVSTLTIQRTQQEDSAVYLCASEFGSGETQYFGPGTRLLVL.

The V gene is TRBV2, the J gene TRBJ1-2, with D hard to call. Germline V gene data show CDR1 as SNHLY and CDR2 as FYNNEI. V shed 3 bases and J shed 6 bases, with 17 bases lying between them. This CDR3 is 15 amino acids long. CDR3 coding DNA: TGTGCCAGCAGTGAGGTTGGGAAGGGAGGGAATGGCTACACCTTC. As protein: CASSEVGKGGNGYTF.

This chain uses TRBV5-8 with TRBJ2-5, with D hard to call. Germline V gene sequence: CDR1 SGHTS, CDR2 YDEGEE. The CDR3 is made up of 16 amino acids. Trimming pared 4 bases from V and 5 bases from J, leaving 21 bases between. The CDR3 loop is CASSHINYLVRETQYF. The CDR3 bases are TGTGCCAGCAGCCACATAAACTACTTAGTTAGGGAGACCCAGTACTTC.

This chain links TRBV29-1 with TRBJ1-2, with D unclear. The CDR3 has 12 residues. In germline, CDR1 is SQVTM, CDR2 ANQGSEA. The V end lost 3 bases, the J end lost 1 base, and 6 bases lay between the germline ends. In DNA, the CDR3 is TGCAGCGTTGATGCGAGTAACTATGGCTACACCTTC. Translated, it gives CSVDASNYGYTF.

This chain joins TRBV7-3 and TRBJ2-2; TRBD2 matches at 7 bases. J gave up 6 bases and V 5 bases, and 9 bases lay outside the gene matches. In germline, CDR1 is SGHTA, CDR2 FQGTGA. The CDR3 is made up of 15 amino acids. The CDR3 region has the DNA TGTGCCAGCAGCCCCCGGGGGGTTCAATCCGGGGAGCTGTTTTTT. Its translation: CASSPRGVQSGELFF.

This clone was picked up one time. This chain links TRBV7-2 with TRBJ2-7; D is unclear. Per germline, CDR1 SGHTA and CDR2 FQGNSA. The V end was cut by 1 base, the J end by 0 bases, with 13 bases between. The CDR3 covers 16 residues. CDR3 loop: CASSLGRTYSSYEQYF. The CDR3 nucleotides read TGTGCCAGCAGCTTAGGACGGACGTATAGCTCCTACGAGCAGTACTTC.

V is TRBV7-9 and J is TRBJ2-3, with D perhaps matching TRBD2 (6 bases). The CDR3 sequence is 14 residues long. Trimming took 4 bases from V and 2 from J, leaving 10 bases between them. CDR1 is SEHNR and CDR2 is FQNEAQ in the germline V gene (reference sequence). CDR3 in DNA: TGTGCCAGCAGCTCCGGACTAAACACAGATACGCAGTATTTT. Protein sequence: CASSSGLNTDTQYF.

This clone was recorded only once. V and J are TRBV29-1 and TRBJ1-1; a possible D gene is TRBD1 (6 bases). With 4 bases removed from V and 1 base from J, the gap between germline ends came to 13 bases. From germline, CDR1 is SQVTM and CDR2 ANQGSEA. The CDR3 runs to 14 residues. The CDR3 DNA sequence: TGCAGCGTTGCTCAATGGGGACAGAACACTGAAGCTTTCTTT. It specifies CSVAQWGQNTEAFF.

The chain combines TRBV9 with TRBJ2-3; D may be TRBD2 (5 bases). Trimming left V 1 base short and J 2 bases short, with 14 bases between. This CDR3 has 16 residues. The V gene's germline CDR1 is SGDLS and CDR2 YYNGEE. The CDR3 DNA reads as TGTGCCAGCAGCGTATCCACCCTCCGGGACACAGATACGCAGTATTTT. Its protein product is CASSVSTLRDTDTQYF. Full variable domain (remainder filled in from reference TRBV9 and TRBJ2-3): DSGVTQTPKHLITATGQRVTLRCSPRSGDLSVYWYQQSLDQGLQFLIQYYNGEERAKGNILERFSAQQFPDLHSELNLSSLELGDSALYFCASSVSTLRDTDTQYFGPGTRLTVL.

The chain carries TRBV11-2 and TRBJ2-1, with D possibly being TRBD2 (6 bases). V was pared by 4 bases and J by 4 bases, with 14 bases between. Germline V lookup: CDR1 SGHAT, CDR2 FQNNGV. The CDR3 covers 15 residues. In DNA form, the CDR3 reads TGTGCCAGCAGCTCGGGACTTAACCTTTACAATGAGCAGTTCTTC. Amino acid sequence: CASSSGLNLYNEQFF. Full variable domain (outside the CDR3, taken from reference TRBV11-2 and TRBJ2-1): EAGVAQSPRYKIIEKRQSVAFWCNPISGHATLYWYQQILGQGPKLLIQFQNNGVVDDSQLPKDRFSAERLKGVDSTLKIQPAKLEDSAVYLCASSSGLNLYNEQFFGPGTRLTVL.

The chain joins TRBV10-3 to TRBJ1-5; weak D call: TRBD1 (6 bases). The germline CDR1 and CDR2 sequences are ENHRY and SYGVKD. The CDR3 contains 16 residues. V lost 1 base, J lost 5 bases, and 15 bases lay in between. CDR3 loop: CAISEWGQGSHQPQHF. The CDR3 DNA reads TGTGCCATCAGTGAGTGGGGTCAGGGGTCACATCAGCCCCAGCATTTT.

V usage is TRBV30 and J usage is TRBJ2-7; 7 bases line up with TRBD1. Losses at the gene ends were 0 bases for V and 1 base for J; bases not matched to a gene: 3. Germline CDR1 GTSNPN, CDR2 SVGIG (reference sequence). The CDR3 totals 14 residues. The chain's CDR3 is CAWSVGTESYEQYF. DNA of the CDR3: TGTGCCTGGAGTGTAGGGACAGAGTCCTACGAGCAGTACTTC.

This rearrangement joins TRBV6-6 to TRBJ1-5; 7 bases match TRBD1. CDR3 length equals 12 residues. After removal of 6 bases from V and 5 bases from J, the junction contained 1 base not matched to a gene. Germline V gene lookup returns CDR1 MNHNY and CDR2 SVGAGI (reference sequence). For the CDR3, the DNA is TGTGCCAGCAGAACAGGGGATCAGCCCCAGCATTTT. Translation gives CASRTGDQPQHF.

The J gene is TRBJ1-4, the V gene TRBV28, with 10 bases identical to TRBD1. Germline lookup yields CDR1 MDHEN and CDR2 SYDVKM. There are 16 residues in the CDR3. V was pared by 6 bases and J by 5 bases, with 9 bases of the junction left unmatched. The CDR3 region is CASRGGGTGANEKLFF. CDR3 nucleotides: TGTGCCAGCAGAGGGGGGGGGACAGGGGCGAATGAAAAACTGTTTTTT.

The J gene is TRBJ2-7, the V gene TRBV7-2, with D unresolved. Looked up from germline, CDR1 is SGHTA and CDR2 is FQGNSA. The CDR3 spans 12 residues. The germline V and J ends were trimmed by 3 bases and 6 bases, with 9 bases remaining between them. CDR3: CASSFSVGEQYF. DNA for the CDR3: TGTGCCAGCAGCTTTAGTGTCGGCGAGCAGTACTTC. The full variable domain, rest sourced from reference TRBV7-2 and TRBJ2-7, is GAGVSQSPSNKVTEKGKDVELRCDPISGHTALYWYRQSLGQGLEFLIYFQGNSAPDKSGLPSDRFSAERTGGSVSTLTIQRTQQEDSAVYLCASSFSVGEQYFGPGTRLTVT.

In this sample, this clone turned up many times. The rearrangement uses TRBV2 and TRBJ2-7; D perhaps matches TRBD2 (6 bases). V gave up 1 base and J gave up 7 bases, with 11 bases separating them. Germline V lookup: CDR1 SNHLY, CDR2 FYNNEI. The CDR3 is 13 residues long. CDR3 sequence: CASSEGGVREQYF. CDR3 nucleotide sequence: TGTGCCAGCAGTGAAGGGGGGGTTAGGGAGCAGTACTTC.

CDR3 in DNA: TGTGCCAGCAGCCTTTCGGGGGAAGGGGGCTACACCTTC. This sequence encodes CASSLSGEGGYTF. The chain carries TRBV7-3 and TRBJ1-2; perhaps TRBD1 as D (5 bases). This CDR3 has 13 amino acids. Looked up from germline, CDR1 is SGHTA and CDR2 is FQGTGA. Deletions cut 5 bases from V and 8 bases from J, with 15 bases between.

This chain connects TRBV19 to TRBJ1-2, with TRBD1 as a possible D gene (5 bases). In germline, CDR1 is LNHDA, CDR2 SQIVND (reference sequence). The CDR3 consists of 15 residues. Trimming removed 6 bases from V and 1 base from J, with 15 bases in between. CDR3 region: CASRETDYGNYGYTF. The CDR3 nucleotides read TGTGCCAGTAGGGAGACAGACTACGGTAACTATGGCTACACCTTC.

This clone has more than one count but fewer than ten. This rearrangement joins TRBV19 to TRBJ2-7; D might be TRBD2 (6 bases). V shed 1 base and J shed 1 base, with 14 bases lying between them. The length of the CDR3 is 16 residues. Germline V CDR1 and CDR2: LNHDA, SQIVND (reference sequence). The CDR3 loop reads CASSIAGGYESYEQYF. For the CDR3, the DNA is TGTGCCAGTAGTATAGCAGGAGGGTATGAGTCCTACGAGCAGTACTTC.

The gene calls are TRBV13 and TRBJ1-3; D perhaps matches TRBD1 (5 bases). The germline CDR1 and CDR2 sequences are PRHDT and FYEKMQ (reference sequence). This CDR3 is 14 amino acids long. The V end was cut by 1 base, the J end by 4 bases, with 8 bases between. CDR3 region: CASSLEGSGNTIYF. The CDR3 region has the DNA TGTGCCAGCAGCTTAGAGGGGTCAGGAAACACCATATATTTT.

The rearrangement uses TRBV5-1 and TRBJ1-2; TRBD1 is a possible D gene (6 bases). V lost 1 base and J 4 bases, leaving 14 bases between the germline ends. Looked up from germline, CDR1 is SGHRS and CDR2 is YFSETQ. This CDR3 has 15 residues. This chain's CDR3 is CASSLRGMSTYGYTF. CDR3 bases: TGCGCCAGCAGCTTGAGGGGGATGAGTACCTATGGCTACACCTTC.

This chain connects TRBV6-1 to TRBJ2-2, with 9 bases lining up with TRBD1. Per the germline V gene, CDR1 is MNHNS and CDR2 is SASEGT. The CDR3 spans 16 residues. The junction had 7 bases not matched to a gene; V was cut back by 1 base and J by 7 bases. The CDR3: CASSEDGTGSFGELFF. Written as DNA, the CDR3 is TGTGCCAGCAGTGAAGATGGGACAGGGTCGTTCGGGGAGCTGTTTTTT.

V gene TRBV15 combines with J gene TRBJ2-7; weak D call: TRBD2 (6 bases). The CDR3 extends over 17 amino acids. The V end was cut by 0 bases, the J end by 0 bases, with 15 bases between. Germline assignment: CDR1 LNHNV and CDR2 YYDKDF (reference sequence). The CDR3 DNA reads as TGTGCCACCAGCAGAGAAGATACGGGAGCCCCCTCCTACGAGCAGTACTTC. The encoded protein is CATSREDTGAPSYEQYF.

V usage is TRBV21-1 and J usage is TRBJ2-7; the DNA was not compared with TRBD1, the D call given in the table. TRBV21-1 counts as a pseudogene. This CDR3 contains 16 residues. CDR3 amino acids: CASSKSTQKRHYEQYF. The CDR3 DNA sequence: TGTGCCAGCAGCAAATCGACCCAAAAAAGACACTACGAGCAGTACTTC.

This clone has just a few counts. The chain recombines TRBV7-9 with TRBJ1-2; D is uncertain. Germline V gene lookup returns CDR1 SEHNR and CDR2 FQNEAQ (reference sequence). V lost 4 bases and J lost 7, with 19 bases in between. The CDR3 sequence is 15 residues long. The CDR3 region is CASSSSVMQAGGYTF. The CDR3 DNA reads as TGTGCCAGCAGCTCGTCAGTCATGCAGGCCGGTGGCTACACCTTC.

This clone has just a few counts. The J gene is TRBJ1-2, the V gene TRBV27; a possible D gene is TRBD1 (5 bases). Per the germline V gene, CDR1 is MNHEY and CDR2 is SMNVEV (reference sequence). The CDR3 loop spans 16 amino acids. V dropped 1 base and J dropped 4 bases, with 16 bases sitting between them. CDR3 DNA: TGTGCCAGCAGTTTATTACCCTCGAAGGGGTTCTATGGCTACACCTTC. This translates into CASSLLPSKGFYGYTF.

CDR3 in amino acids: CASSLESSYEQYF. The DNA of the CDR3 is TGTGCCAGCAGCTTGGAAAGTTCCTACGAGCAGTACTTC. The chain recombines TRBV5-5 with TRBJ2-7; D is uncertain. This CDR3 is 13 amino acids long. V dropped 0 bases and J dropped 1 base, with 5 bases sitting between them. Germline lookup yields CDR1 SGHKS and CDR2 YYEKEE (reference sequence).

This chain links TRBV18 with TRBJ2-7, with unresolved D. The V end lost 3 bases, the J end lost 3 bases, and 21 bases lay between the germline ends. CDR1 and CDR2 (germline): KGHSH, LQKENI. The CDR3 loop spans 17 amino acids. The CDR3 spells CASSPSRTLQRVYEQYF. The CDR3 DNA sequence: TGTGCCAGCTCACCTTCCCGGACCCTCCAAAGGGTCTACGAGCAGTACTTC. Full variable domain (missing parts from reference TRBV18 and TRBJ2-7): NAGVMQNPRHLVRRRGQEARLRCSPMKGHSHVYWYRQLPEEGLKFMVYLQKENIIDESGMPKERFSAEFPKEGPSILRIQQVVRGDSAAYFCASSPSRTLQRVYEQYFGPGTRLTVT.

CDR3 region: CASSFLGPETETQYF. The CDR3 DNA follows: TGTGCCAGCAGCTTTCTCGGCCCAGAGACAGAGACCCAGTACTTC. The chain has TRBV5-6 and TRBJ2-5; no definite D call. Germline CDR1 and CDR2: SGHDT and YYEEEE. V was pared by 2 bases and J by 4 bases, with 15 bases between. CDR3 length equals 15 residues.

The V call is TRBV28, the J call TRBJ1-4; D gene uncertain. The CDR3 has 14 amino acids. V lost 2 bases and J 8 bases, leaving 12 bases between the germline ends. Germline values: CDR1 MDHEN, CDR2 SYDVKM. CDR3 residues: CASSLTGLSEKLFF. DNA of the CDR3: TGTGCCAGCAGTTTAACCGGGTTGAGCGAAAAACTGTTTTTT.

This chain connects TRBV9 to TRBJ2-2; the match to TRBD2 covers 9 bases. V was clipped by 3 bases and J by 1 base; unmatched bases: 4. The germline CDR1 and CDR2 sequences are SGDLS and YYNGEE. The CDR3 contains 16 residues. CDR3 region: CASSDGTSLNTGELFF. DNA for the CDR3: TGTGCCAGCAGCGACGGGACTAGCTTGAACACCGGGGAGCTGTTTTTT. Based on the CDR3 plus reference TRBV9 and TRBJ2-2, the full variable domain is DSGVTQTPKHLITATGQRVTLRCSPRSGDLSVYWYQQSLDQGLQFLIQYYNGEERAKGNILERFSAQQFPDLHSELNLSSLELGDSALYFCASSDGTSLNTGELFFGEGSRLTVL.

The rearrangement joins TRBV2 to TRBJ2-1, with no clear D. The CDR3 sequence is 11 residues long. V was clipped by 3 bases and J by 15 bases, with 12 bases between them. Germline CDR1 reads SNHLY; CDR2 reads FYNNEI. The CDR3 spells CASSDFRPLFF. CDR3 nucleotides: TGTGCCAGCAGTGATTTTCGTCCGCTGTTCTTC. Together with reference TRBV2 and TRBJ2-1, the CDR3 gives the full variable domain: EPEVTQTPSHQVTQMGQEVILRCVPISNHLYFYWYRQILGQKVEFLVSFYNNEISEKSEIFDDQFSVERPDGSNFTLKIRSTKLEDSAMYFCASSDFRPLFFGPGTRLTVL.